Listed below are T cell receptor beta chains from one sample, sequenced in a study of T cell repertoires in cytomegalovirus infection. A single record per CDR3 protein comes from TCRdb applying MiXCR to the reads. The sample holds fewer than 85,000 distinct CDR3 sequences, under 5% seen once. Sequenced material: PBMCs. These receptors were collected from a human donor in good health (CMV status not recorded). Some clones in this sample may be carry-over from other donors' samples. The CDR3 runs from the conserved cysteine through the conserved F or W. D genes are given only for firm matches.

D gene: -; J gene: TRBJ2-7; V gene: TRBV7-2; CDR3 protein: CASSLQIHEQYF
D gene: -; J gene: TRBJ1-2; V gene: TRBV7-4; CDR3 protein: CASSPGEDGYTF
D gene: TRBD2; J gene: TRBJ2-5; V gene: TRBV7-2; CDR3 protein: CASSRVLAGQETQYF
D gene: -; J gene: TRBJ1-2; V gene: TRBV7-2; CDR3 protein: CASSQPLGSYGYTF
D gene: -; J gene: TRBJ2-1; V gene: TRBV11-3; CDR3 protein: CASSLDPSTSYNEQFF
D gene: TRBD1; J gene: TRBJ2-1; V gene: TRBV7-6; CDR3 protein: CAVGDSYNEQFF
D gene: TRBD2; J gene: TRBJ2-3; V gene: TRBV9; CDR3 protein: CASRTSGGDTQYF
D gene: -; J gene: TRBJ1-2; V gene: TRBV19; CDR3 protein: CASSDRWSYGYTF
D gene: -; J gene: TRBJ1-6; V gene: TRBV7-2; CDR3 protein: CASSSGTSNSPLHF
D gene: -; J gene: TRBJ2-1; V gene: TRBV7-3; CDR3 protein: CASSPTLGGLNEQFF
D gene: TRBD2; J gene: TRBJ2-5; V gene: TRBV7-2; CDR3 protein: CASSLGLAEETQYF
D gene: TRBD1; J gene: TRBJ2-7; V gene: TRBV19; CDR3 protein: CASSMGTGIYEQYF
D gene: -; J gene: TRBJ1-1; V gene: TRBV7-2; CDR3 protein: CASSSSQSWTEAFF
D gene: TRBD1; J gene: TRBJ2-7; V gene: TRBV7-2; CDR3 protein: CASSLVPLGTGSYEQYF
D gene: TRBD2; J gene: TRBJ2-1; V gene: TRBV7-2; CDR3 protein: CASSSPSGGINEQFF
D gene: TRBD1; J gene: TRBJ2-2; V gene: TRBV7-2; CDR3 protein: CASRRGTGNTGELFF
D gene: TRBD1; J gene: TRBJ2-7; V gene: TRBV7-2; CDR3 protein: CASSHPAGTGYYEQYF
D gene: -; J gene: TRBJ1-2; V gene: TRBV28; CDR3 protein: CASTPGPSYGYTF
D gene: -; J gene: TRBJ2-7; V gene: TRBV6-1; CDR3 protein: CASSEIPPGSYEQYF
D gene: TRBD2; J gene: TRBJ2-1; V gene: TRBV9; CDR3 protein: CASSVETSGYNEQFF
D gene: -; J gene: TRBJ2-7; V gene: TRBV7-2; CDR3 protein: CASSLAAGTAYEQYF
D gene: -; J gene: TRBJ2-5; V gene: TRBV5-6; CDR3 protein: CASRTALQETQYF
D gene: -; J gene: TRBJ2-1; V gene: TRBV30; CDR3 protein: CAWIGGGPYEQFF
D gene: TRBD1; J gene: TRBJ1-6; V gene: TRBV5-5; CDR3 protein: CASTPTGNYNSPLHF
D gene: -; J gene: TRBJ2-4; V gene: TRBV28; CDR3 protein: CASSLAGTKNIQYF
D gene: -; J gene: TRBJ1-2; V gene: TRBV10-3; CDR3 protein: CAISDTLSDGYTF
D gene: TRBD1; J gene: TRBJ1-6; V gene: TRBV2; CDR3 protein: CASARQGTSYNSPLHF
D gene: -; J gene: TRBJ1-3; V gene: TRBV7-2; CDR3 protein: CASSQGETGNTIYF
D gene: TRBD1; J gene: TRBJ1-2; V gene: TRBV7-8; CDR3 protein: CASKWTGGSGYTF
D gene: -; J gene: TRBJ1-1; V gene: TRBV10-3; CDR3 protein: CAIGAGLF
D gene: TRBD2; J gene: TRBJ2-1; V gene: TRBV7-2; CDR3 protein: CASSEVGLAGAPSSYNEQFF
D gene: -; J gene: TRBJ2-7; V gene: TRBV7-2; CDR3 protein: CASSRDRGEQYF
D gene: -; J gene: TRBJ2-1; V gene: TRBV7-2; CDR3 protein: CASSLSPIGNVQFF
D gene: -; J gene: TRBJ2-7; V gene: TRBV12-3/TRBV12-4; CDR3 protein: CASSLIESSYEQYF
D gene: -; J gene: TRBJ1-5; V gene: TRBV7-2; CDR3 protein: CASSWGRFGPQHF
D gene: -; J gene: TRBJ2-5; V gene: TRBV7-2; CDR3 protein: CASSPGQKETQYF